The source of this T cell receptor (beta chain) is a study of CD8+ T cells in alopecia areata. The researchers isolated CD4+ and CD8+ T cells from PBMCs by sorting. The CDR3 is 12 amino acids. Looked up from germline, CDR1 is SQVTM and CDR2 is ANQGSEA. The ends were cut back, 3 bases at V and 6 bases at J, with 11 bases in the middle. Extraction of RNA preceded its reverse transcription into cDNA, which served as the sequencing template. Using immunoSEQ multiplex PCR, the repertoire was profiled, and TCRdb retains in-frame clones only, with some absent. The sample lists roughly 150,000 clones; about 60% were seen once.

The origin of this receptor is a human donor with alopecia areata. Source: CD4+ T cells sorted from blood, taken at week 0. The V gene is TRBV29-1, the J gene TRBJ2-5; maybe TRBD2 (6 bases). CDR3 sequence (DNA): TGCAGCGTTGACGATGGGGGGAAGACCCAGTACTTC. Amino acid sequence: CSVDDGGKTQYF.